Listed below are T cell receptor beta chains from one sample, sequenced in a study of blood T cell repertoires in COVID-19. Produced via immunoSEQ multiplex PCR; TCRdb's table is partial and in-frame only. This sample has hundreds of thousands of clones; around 87% occur once, and the top ten carry approximately 10%. Sequenced: PBMCs or T cells enriched from blood (not recorded which). These receptors were taken from a woman aged 45-65 years who had recovered from COVID-19. The CDR3 runs from the conserved cysteine through the conserved F or W. Fields, in order: V gene, J gene, D gene, clone size, CDR3 DNA, CDR3 protein. A D gene is named only where the DNA matches it firmly. Some rows mark clone size as missing; the rest say once, few, many or name a class of expanded clone.

>TRBV7-8|TRBJ2-5|TRBD2|-
TGTGCCAGCAGCTCGCTAGCGGGGGGGCTGGAGACCCAGTACTTC
CASSSLAGGLETQYF
>TRBV14|TRBJ2-2|-|once
TGTGCCAGCAGCCTCCGACTGGAAAACACCGGGGAGCTGTTTTTT
CASSLRLENTGELFF
>TRBV5-1|TRBJ2-7|-|-
TGCGCCAGCAGCTTGGAGCTCGAAGAGACCTACGAGCAGTACTTC
CASSLELEETYEQYF
>TRBV5-1|TRBJ2-5|TRBD2|-
TGCGCCAGCAGCTTGACAAAAAGCGGGGGGCCAGGGGCCCAGTACTTC
CASSLTKSGGPGAQYF
>TRBV18|TRBJ1-5|TRBD1|-
TGTGCCAGCTCACCACCGGGACAGGGAAAATATAGCAATCAGCCCCAGCATTTT
CASSPPGQGKYSNQPQHF
>TRBV6-1|TRBJ1-2|TRBD1|-
TGTGCCAGCAGTGAACAGACAGGGCGCGTGACCTTC
CASSEQTGRVTF
>TRBV5-5|TRBJ2-2|-|-
TGTGCCAGCAGACCTTTACTCGGGTACACCGGGGAGCTGTTTTTT
CASRPLLGYTGELFF
>TRBV29-1|TRBJ2-1|TRBD2|-
TGCAGCGTTGAAGTCGGAAGTAGCGGGGGGAATGAGCAGTTCTTC
CSVEVGSSGGNEQFF
>TRBV28|TRBJ2-7|TRBD1|-
TGTGCCAGCAACCCAGACAGGGCCCTCCTCGAGCAGTACTTC
CASNPDRALLEQYF
>TRBV10-3|TRBJ2-1|TRBD2|-
TGTGCCATCAGTGGCCGCGCGGGGGACTCCTACAATGAGCAGTTCTTC
CAISGRAGDSYNEQFF
>TRBV4-2|TRBJ2-3|TRBD2|-
TGTGCCAGCAGCCAAGATTGGAGCGGGGGGCCTAGCACAGATACGCAGTATTTT
CASSQDWSGGPSTDTQYF
>TRBV7-9|TRBJ1-1|-|-
TGTGCCAGCAGCTTAGGGGGGAGGACAGAAGCTTTCTTT
CASSLGGRTEAFF
>TRBV19|TRBJ2-7|TRBD2|-
TGTGCCAGTAGCCCTGGGGGGGGAAACGAGCAGTACTTC
CASSPGGGNEQYF
>TRBV19|TRBJ2-7|TRBD1|-
TGTGCCAGTAGTATAGGCGGACAGGGTATCAACGAGCAGTACTTC
CASSIGGQGINEQYF
>TRBV7-2|TRBJ1-3|-|-
TGTGCCAGCAGCTTAGGGCCCGGGGGGACTGGAAACACCATATATTTT
CASSLGPGGTGNTIYF
>TRBV11-3|TRBJ2-3|-|-
TGTGCCAGCAGCTTGAGCTCTAGCACAGATACGCAGTATTTT
CASSLSSSTDTQYF
>TRBV11-1|TRBJ2-5|-|-
TGTGCCAGCAGTTCCGGGTTAAGTATCCAAGAGACCCAGTACTTC
CASSSGLSIQETQYF
>TRBV9|TRBJ1-2|-|-
TGTGCCAGCAGCCCCGTGGGCGGGAATGGCTACACCTTC
CASSPVGGNGYTF
>TRBV30|TRBJ2-1|TRBD2|-
TGTGCCTGGAGCGGGGGGGCCAATGAGCAGTTCTTC
CAWSGGANEQFF
>TRBV25-1|TRBJ1-3|TRBD1|-
TGTGCCAGCGCCCCTGGTAGTCATTTGGGACAGCCGGGAAACACCATATATTTT
CASAPGSHLGQPGNTIYF
>TRBV7-9|TRBJ1-1|-|once
TGTGCGACCCGGGACAAGGCGCGCTTGAACACTGAAGCTTTCTTT
CATRDKARLNTEAFF
>TRBV12-5|TRBJ2-1|-|once
TGTGCTAGTGGTTTGTCCGGGAGCTCCTACAATGAGCAGTTCTTC
CASGLSGSSYNEQFF
>TRBV7-6|TRBJ2-7|TRBD2|-
TGTGCCAGCAGCGAAAAGGGGTCCCTAGCGGGGAGACCCTACGAGCAGTACTTC
CASSEKGSLAGRPYEQYF
>TRBV19|TRBJ1-5|-|-
TGTGCCAGTAAGTTCCGAGAACCCAATCAGCCCCAGCATTTT
CASKFREPNQPQHF
>TRBV7-9|TRBJ2-1|TRBD2|-
TGTGCCAGCAGCTTAGGCGGGGGGCGGCTTGAGCAGTTCTTC
CASSLGGGRLEQFF
>TRBV7-2|TRBJ1-1|-|-
TGTGCCAGCAGACCAAGGCAGGGGCCTTTGATCCAAGCTTTCTTT
CASRPRQGPLIQAFF
>TRBV12-3/TRBV12-4|TRBJ1-2|TRBD1|-
TGTGCCAGCAGTCCGGACAGGGAGTATGGCTACACCTTC
CASSPDREYGYTF
>TRBV3-1/TRBV3-2|TRBJ1-2|-|-
TGTGCCAGCAGCCTCGCGCGCGGGAGGGCTAACTATGGCTACACCTTC
CASSLARGRANYGYTF
>TRBV9|TRBJ1-4|-|-
TGTGCCAGCAGCGTAGGTGGGACAATTAATGAAAAACTGTTTTTT
CASSVGGTINEKLFF
>TRBV10-3|TRBJ2-1|TRBD2|-
TGTGCCATCAGTGAGTCGATGGCGGGGGGGCATGAGCAGTTCTTC
CAISESMAGGHEQFF
>TRBV3-1/TRBV3-2|TRBJ2-7|-|once
TGTGCCAGCAGCCAATTTGGCCTCGAGCAGTACTTC
CASSQFGLEQYF
>TRBV18|TRBJ1-1|-|-
TGTGCCAGCTCAGCTCGTACAGAGAACACTGAAGCTTTCTTT
CASSARTENTEAFF
>TRBV19|TRBJ2-2|TRBD1|-
TGTGCCAGTAGTAGCCGGACAGGGGGCTACACCGGGGAGCTGTTTTTT
CASSSRTGGYTGELFF
>TRBV3-1/TRBV3-2|TRBJ1-1|TRBD1|-
TGTGCCAGCAGCCAAGCTGGACAGGGGGCATCTTTCTTT
CASSQAGQGASFF
>TRBV15|TRBJ2-7|-|once
TGTGCCACCAGCAGGGAGGGGCGTCGGTCCTACGAGCAGTACTTC
CATSREGRRSYEQYF
>TRBV5-1|TRBJ2-3|TRBD2|-
TGCGCCAGCAAGGGAGGGGTACAACTTAGCACAGATACGCAGTATTTT
CASKGGVQLSTDTQYF
>TRBV30|TRBJ1-6|-|-
TGTGCCTGGAGTGTAAATCCAAGGGGGTATGTTTCACCCCTCCACTTT
CAWSVNPRGYVSPLHF
>TRBV4-1|TRBJ1-3|-|-
TGCGCCAGCAGCCGAACAGGAATTTCTGGAAACACCATATATTTT
CASSRTGISGNTIYF
>TRBV5-5|TRBJ1-3|-|-
TGTGCCAGCAGCTCGGTATCCGGAAACACCATATATTTT
CASSSVSGNTIYF
>TRBV2|TRBJ1-5|-|-
TGTGCCAGCAGTGTTGAGGGGAGGGCCCAGCCCCAGCATTTT
CASSVEGRAQPQHF
>TRBV19|TRBJ1-1|TRBD1|few
TGTGCCAGTAGTACGTTACCGGGACAGGGCTCTGAAGCTTTCTTT
CASSTLPGQGSEAFF
>TRBV15|TRBJ2-7|TRBD1|-
TGTGCCACCAGCAGAGACAGGGGGCTGTACGAGCAGTACTTC
CATSRDRGLYEQYF
>TRBV24-1|TRBJ1-4|-|-
TGTGCCACCAGGGCACAGGCCGGAGAAGAAAAACTGTTTTTT
CATRAQAGEEKLFF
>TRBV9|TRBJ1-1|-|-
TGTGCCAGCAGCCCAGTCGGGGGGAACACTGAAGCTTTCTTT
CASSPVGGNTEAFF
>TRBV12-3/TRBV12-4|TRBJ1-3|-|-
TGTGCCAGCAGTTTGCTAATCGGAAACACCATATATTTT
CASSLLIGNTIYF
>TRBV27|TRBJ2-2|-|-
TGTGCCAGCAGTTTAAGGCCTGTTCTATCCTCGGGAGACGGGGAGCTGTTTTTT
CASSLRPVLSSGDGELFF
>TRBV2|TRBJ1-1|-|-
TGTGCCAGCAGTTATGAGGGCCGGACTGAAGCTTTCTTT
CASSYEGRTEAFF
>TRBV19|TRBJ2-7|TRBD1|-
TGTGCCAGTAGTCTCATGGGACAGGGGATTTCCGAGCAGTACTTC
CASSLMGQGISEQYF
>TRBV19|TRBJ1-4|-|-
TGTGCCAGTAGGACTCTGGCAAGGGAAGGGGGAGAACTGTTTTTT
CASRTLAREGGELFF
>TRBV7-3|TRBJ1-4|-|once
TGTGCCAGCAGTTCCGGGACAAAAGAAAAACTGTTTTTT
CASSSGTKEKLFF
>TRBV5-5|TRBJ2-5|-|once
TGTGCCAGCAGCTTGGCCCGTAGGGAGTGGGAGACCCAGTACTTC
CASSLARREWETQYF
>TRBV5-4|TRBJ2-1|-|-
TGTGCCAGCAGTATCGGGATGAACAATGAGCAGTTCTTC
CASSIGMNNEQFF
>TRBV19|TRBJ1-6|-|-
TGTGCCAGTAGTATAGCAGGTGCTGCCCTGAATTCACCCCTCCACTTT
CASSIAGAALNSPLHF
>TRBV27|TRBJ1-2|TRBD1|-
TGTGCCAGCAGTACGTCCGGGACAGGGTATTATGGCTACACCTTC
CASSTSGTGYYGYTF
>TRBV29-1|TRBJ1-2|-|-
TGCAGCGTCCACGGTGTGACAGGCAGGGGCTACACCTTC
CSVHGVTGRGYTF
>TRBV15|TRBJ2-1|TRBD2|-
TGTGCCACCAGGTCGATCGGGAGGTCGGTCAATGAGCAGTTCTTC
CATRSIGRSVNEQFF
>TRBV4-1|TRBJ2-7|TRBD1|few
TGCGCCAGCAGCCCCAAACAGGGGGCCTCCTACGAGCAGTACTTC
CASSPKQGASYEQYF